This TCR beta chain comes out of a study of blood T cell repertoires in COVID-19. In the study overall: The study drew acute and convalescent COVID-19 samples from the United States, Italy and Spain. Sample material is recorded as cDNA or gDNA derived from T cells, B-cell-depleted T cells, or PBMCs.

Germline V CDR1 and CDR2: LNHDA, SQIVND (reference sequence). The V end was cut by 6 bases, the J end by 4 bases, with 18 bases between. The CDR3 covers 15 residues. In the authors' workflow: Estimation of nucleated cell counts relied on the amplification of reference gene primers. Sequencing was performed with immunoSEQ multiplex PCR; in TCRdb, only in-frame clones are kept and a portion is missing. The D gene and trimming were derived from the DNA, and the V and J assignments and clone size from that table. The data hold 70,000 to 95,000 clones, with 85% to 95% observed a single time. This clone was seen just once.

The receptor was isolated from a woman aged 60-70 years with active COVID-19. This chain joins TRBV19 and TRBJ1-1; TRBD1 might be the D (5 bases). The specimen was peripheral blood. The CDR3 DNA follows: TGTGCCAGTAGCCTGGTAGGGGAGGACGGCACTGAAGCTTTCTTT. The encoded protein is CASSLVGEDGTEAFF. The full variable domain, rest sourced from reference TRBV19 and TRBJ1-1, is DGGITQSPKYLFRKEGQNVTLSCEQNLNHDAMYWYRQDPGQGLRLIYYSQIVNDFQKGDIAEGYSVSREKKESFPLTVTSAQKNPTAFYLCASSLVGEDGTEAFFGQGTRLTVV.